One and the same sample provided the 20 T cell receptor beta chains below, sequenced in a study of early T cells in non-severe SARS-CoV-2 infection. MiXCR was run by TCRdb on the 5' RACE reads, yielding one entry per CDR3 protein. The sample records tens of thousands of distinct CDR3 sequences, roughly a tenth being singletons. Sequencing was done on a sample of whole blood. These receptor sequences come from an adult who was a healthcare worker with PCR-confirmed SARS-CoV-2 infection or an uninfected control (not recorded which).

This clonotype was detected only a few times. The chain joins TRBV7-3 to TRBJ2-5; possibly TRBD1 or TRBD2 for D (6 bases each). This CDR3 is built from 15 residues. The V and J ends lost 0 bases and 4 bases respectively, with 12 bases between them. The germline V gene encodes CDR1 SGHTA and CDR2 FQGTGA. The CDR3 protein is CASSLTGGLAETQYF. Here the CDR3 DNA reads TGTGCCAGCAGCTTAACAGGGGGGCTAGCAGAGACCCAGTACTTC.

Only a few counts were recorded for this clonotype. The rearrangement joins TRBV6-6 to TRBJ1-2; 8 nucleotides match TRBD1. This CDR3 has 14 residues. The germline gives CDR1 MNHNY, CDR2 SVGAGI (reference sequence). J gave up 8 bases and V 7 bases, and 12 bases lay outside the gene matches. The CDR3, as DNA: TGTGCCAGCACCCGGACAGGGCTCGGGGGAGGCTACACCTTC. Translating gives CASTRTGLGGGYTF.

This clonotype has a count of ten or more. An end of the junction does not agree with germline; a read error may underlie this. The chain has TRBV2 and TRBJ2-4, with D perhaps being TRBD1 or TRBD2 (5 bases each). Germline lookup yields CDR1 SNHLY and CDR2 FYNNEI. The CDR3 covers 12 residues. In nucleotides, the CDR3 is TGTGCCAGCAGTGGGGGCCGGGACCCCCCAAAGTTC. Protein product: CASSGGRDPPKF.

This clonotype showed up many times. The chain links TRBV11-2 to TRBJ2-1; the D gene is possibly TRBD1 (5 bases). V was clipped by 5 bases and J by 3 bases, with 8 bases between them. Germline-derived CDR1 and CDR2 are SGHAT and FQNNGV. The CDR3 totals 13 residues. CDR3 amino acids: CASSIQVYNEQFF. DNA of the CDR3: TGTGCCAGCAGCATACAGGTCTACAATGAGCAGTTCTTC.

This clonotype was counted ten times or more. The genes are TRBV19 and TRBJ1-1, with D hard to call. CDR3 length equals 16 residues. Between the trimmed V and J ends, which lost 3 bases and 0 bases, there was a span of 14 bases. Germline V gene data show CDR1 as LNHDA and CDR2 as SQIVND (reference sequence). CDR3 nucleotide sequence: TGTGCCAGTAGTATTTGGCAGGTCCCCATGAACACTGAAGCTTTCTTT. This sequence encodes CASSIWQVPMNTEAFF.

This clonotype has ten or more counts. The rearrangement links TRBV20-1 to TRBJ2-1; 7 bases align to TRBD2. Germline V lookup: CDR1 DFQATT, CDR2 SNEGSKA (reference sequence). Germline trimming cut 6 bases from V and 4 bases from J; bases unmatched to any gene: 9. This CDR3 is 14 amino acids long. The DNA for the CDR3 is TGCAGTGCCATTAAAGCGGGATGGTACAATGAGCAGTTCTTC. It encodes CSAIKAGWYNEQFF.

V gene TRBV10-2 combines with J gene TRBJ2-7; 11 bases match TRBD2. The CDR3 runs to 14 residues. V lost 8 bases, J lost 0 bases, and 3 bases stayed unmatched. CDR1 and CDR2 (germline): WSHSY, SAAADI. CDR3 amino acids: CASAGTSGSYEQYF. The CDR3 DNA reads TGCGCCAGCGCCGGGACTAGCGGCTCCTACGAGCAGTACTTC.

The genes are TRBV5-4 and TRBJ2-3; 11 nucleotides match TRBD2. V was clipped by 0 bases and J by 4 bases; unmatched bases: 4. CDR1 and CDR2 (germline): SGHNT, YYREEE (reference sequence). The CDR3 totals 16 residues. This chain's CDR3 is CASSLGTSGSPDTQYF. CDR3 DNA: TGTGCCAGCAGCTTGGGAACTAGCGGGAGCCCAGATACGCAGTATTTT.

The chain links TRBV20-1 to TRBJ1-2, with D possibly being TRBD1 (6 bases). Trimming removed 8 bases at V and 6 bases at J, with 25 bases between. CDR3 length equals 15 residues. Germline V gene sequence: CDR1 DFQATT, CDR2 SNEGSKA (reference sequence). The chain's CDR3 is CSHSFAGVVQNGYTF. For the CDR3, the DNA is TGCAGTCACTCCTTTGCAGGGGTAGTACAGAATGGCTACACCTTC.

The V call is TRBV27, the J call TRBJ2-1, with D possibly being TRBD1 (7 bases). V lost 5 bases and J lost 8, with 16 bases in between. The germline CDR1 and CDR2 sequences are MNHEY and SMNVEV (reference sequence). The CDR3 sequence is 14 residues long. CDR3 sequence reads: CASSRQGGTHEQFF. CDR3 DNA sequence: TGTGCCAGCAGTCGACAGGGCGGGACTCATGAGCAGTTCTTC.

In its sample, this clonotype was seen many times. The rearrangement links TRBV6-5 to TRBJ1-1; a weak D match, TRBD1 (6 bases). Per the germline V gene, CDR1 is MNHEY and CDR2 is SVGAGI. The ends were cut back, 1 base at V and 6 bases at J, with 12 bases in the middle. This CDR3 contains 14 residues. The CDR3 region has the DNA TGTGCCAGCAGTTACTACGAGGGGGGCCCTGAAGCTTTCTTT. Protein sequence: CASSYYEGGPEAFF.

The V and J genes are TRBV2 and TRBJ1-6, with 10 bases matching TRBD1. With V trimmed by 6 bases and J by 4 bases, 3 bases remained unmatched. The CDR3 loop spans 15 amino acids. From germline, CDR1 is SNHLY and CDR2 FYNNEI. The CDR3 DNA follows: TGTGCCAGCAGAGAGGGACAGGGGTATAATTCACCCCTCCACTTT. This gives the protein CASREGQGYNSPLHF.

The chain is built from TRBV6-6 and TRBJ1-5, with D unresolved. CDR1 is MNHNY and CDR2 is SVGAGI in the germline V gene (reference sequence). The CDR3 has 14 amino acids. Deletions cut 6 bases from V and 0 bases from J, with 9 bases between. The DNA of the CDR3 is TGTGCCAGCAGCCGACATGATAGCAATCAGCCCCAGCATTTT. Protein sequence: CASSRHDSNQPQHF.

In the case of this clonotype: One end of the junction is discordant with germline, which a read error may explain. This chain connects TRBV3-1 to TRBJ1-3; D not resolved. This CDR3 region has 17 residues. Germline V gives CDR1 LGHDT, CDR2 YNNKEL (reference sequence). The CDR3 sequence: CASSPLVVAGSENTIYF. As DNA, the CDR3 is TGTGCCAGCAGCCCACTCGTGGTGGCAGGATCTGAAAACACCATATATTTT.

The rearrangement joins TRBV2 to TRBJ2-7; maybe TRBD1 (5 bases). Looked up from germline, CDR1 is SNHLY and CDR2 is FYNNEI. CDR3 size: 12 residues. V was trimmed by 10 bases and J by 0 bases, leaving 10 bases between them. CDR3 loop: CATQGNSYEQYF. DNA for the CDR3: TGTGCCACCCAGGGAAACTCCTACGAGCAGTACTTC.

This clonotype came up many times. CDR3 nucleotides: TGCAGTGCCAAGACAGGGTTAGGCACAGATACGCAGTATTTT. Amino acid sequence: CSAKTGLGTDTQYF. The V gene is TRBV20-1, the J gene TRBJ2-3, with 7 positions matching TRBD1. Germline CDR1 is DFQATT and CDR2 is SNEGSKA (reference sequence). This CDR3 has 14 residues. V trimming: 6 bases; J trimming: 1 base; junction bases outside the gene matches: 7.

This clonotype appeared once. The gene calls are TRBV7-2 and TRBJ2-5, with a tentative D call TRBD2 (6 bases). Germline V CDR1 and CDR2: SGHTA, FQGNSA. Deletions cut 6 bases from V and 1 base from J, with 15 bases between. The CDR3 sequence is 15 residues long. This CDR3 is CASSLEGTFQETQYF. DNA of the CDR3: TGTGCCAGCAGTTTGGAAGGGACTTTCCAAGAGACCCAGTACTTC. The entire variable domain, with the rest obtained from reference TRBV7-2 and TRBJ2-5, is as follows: GAGVSQSPSNKVTEKGKDVELRCDPISGHTALYWYRQSLGQGLEFLIYFQGNSAPDKSGLPSDRFSAERTGGSVSTLTIQRTQQEDSAVYLCASSLEGTFQETQYFGPGTRLLVL.

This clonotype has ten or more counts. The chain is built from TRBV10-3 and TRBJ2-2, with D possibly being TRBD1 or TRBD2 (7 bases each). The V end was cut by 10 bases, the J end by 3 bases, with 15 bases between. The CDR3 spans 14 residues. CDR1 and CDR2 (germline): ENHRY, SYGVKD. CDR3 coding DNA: TGTGCCACCTTGACAGGGAGGGACACCGGGGAGCTGTTTTTT. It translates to CATLTGRDTGELFF.

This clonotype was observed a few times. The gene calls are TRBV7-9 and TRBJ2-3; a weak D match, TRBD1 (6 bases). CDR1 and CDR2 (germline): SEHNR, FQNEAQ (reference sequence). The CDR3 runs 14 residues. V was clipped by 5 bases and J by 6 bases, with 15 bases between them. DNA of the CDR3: TGTGCCAGCAGCCCCACCTGGGGGCGGGATACGCAGTATTTT. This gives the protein CASSPTWGRDTQYF. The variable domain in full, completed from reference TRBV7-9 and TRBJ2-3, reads DTGVSQNPRHKITKRGQNVTFRCDPISEHNRLYWYRQTLGQGPEFLTYFQNEAQLEKSRLLSDRFSAERPKGSFSTLEIQRTEQGDSAMYLCASSPTWGRDTQYFGPGTRLTVL.

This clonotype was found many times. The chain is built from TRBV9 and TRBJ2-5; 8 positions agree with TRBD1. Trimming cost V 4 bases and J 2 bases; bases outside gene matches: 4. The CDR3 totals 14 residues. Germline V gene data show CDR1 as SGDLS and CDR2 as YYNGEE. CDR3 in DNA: TGTGCCAGCAGCCCCTGGACAGGGCAAGAGACCCAGTACTTC. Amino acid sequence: CASSPWTGQETQYF.